Following are 24 T cell receptor beta chains from one sample sequenced in a study of patients and donors after allogeneic stem cell transplantation. TCRdb re-called the RT-PCR reads through MiXCR, storing one row per CDR3 protein. The sample holds 390,000 or so distinct CDR3 sequences, 15% to 20% seen once. Material: blood, either unsorted or a sorted T cell fraction (not recorded which). These receptors came from a human donor who was either an allogeneic HSCT recipient or a stem cell or donor lymphocyte infusion donor (not recorded which). It is not recorded whose cells these are; they may come from a transplant donor.

The genes are TRBV7-7 and TRBJ2-5; 10 bases line up with TRBD2. The CDR3 runs to 15 residues. Trimming at V came to 4 bases and at J to 5 bases, leaving 7 bases not matched to a gene. CDR1 is SSHAT and CDR2 is FNYEAQ in the germline V gene (reference sequence). For the CDR3, the DNA is TGTGCCAGCAGCTCCCTGACTAGCGGGTGGGAGACCCAGTACTTC. As protein: CASSSLTSGWETQYF.

This clonotype has a handful of counts. This chain joins TRBV2 and TRBJ2-1, with 7 bases aligning to TRBD2. The CDR3 covers 16 residues. Germline CDR1 reads SNHLY; CDR2 reads FYNNEI. The V segment lost 0 bases and the J segment 6 bases; nucleotides outside the gene matches: 8. DNA of the CDR3: TGTGCCAGCAGTGAAGCCCCCGGACTAGGGCGCAATGAGCAGTTCTTC. It is translated as CASSEAPGLGRNEQFF.

The chain couples TRBV29-1 to TRBJ2-7; TRBD2 matches at 8 bases. V lost 0 bases and J lost 0; bases outside the gene matches: 4. Looked up from germline, CDR1 is SQVTM and CDR2 is ANQGSEA. The CDR3 is 15 residues long. CDR3 coding DNA: TGCAGCGTTGAAGATTTGGGACTAGACTCCTACGAGCAGTACTTC. This sequence encodes CSVEDLGLDSYEQYF.

This chain uses TRBV5-5 with TRBJ1-2; D possibly corresponds to TRBD1 (5 bases). The V and J ends lost 2 bases and 4 bases respectively, with 12 bases between them. CDR3 size: 14 residues. Germline V gives CDR1 SGHKS, CDR2 YYEKEE (reference sequence). CDR3 loop: CASSFRDLGYGYTF. The CDR3 nucleotides are TGTGCCAGCAGCTTTAGGGACCTTGGCTATGGCTACACCTTC.

This clonotype was seen only a few times. The chain has TRBV5-1 and TRBJ2-2; weak D call: TRBD1 (6 bases). The V gene's germline CDR1 is SGHRS and CDR2 YFSETQ. V was cut by 0 bases and J by 4 bases, with 13 bases left in between. The CDR3 consists of 16 residues. CDR3 protein: CASSLVQGVSTGELFF. The CDR3 nucleotides read TGCGCCAGCAGCTTGGTACAGGGAGTGAGCACCGGGGAGCTGTTTTTT.

This clonotype showed up just a few times. The chain couples TRBV12-3 or TRBV12-4 to TRBJ1-2, with D tentatively TRBD1 (5 bases). There are 14 residues in the CDR3. V lost 4 bases and J 3 bases, leaving 12 bases between the germline ends. The CDR3 region is CASSYGTAYYGYTF. For the CDR3, the DNA is TGTGCCAGCAGTTACGGGACCGCCTACTATGGCTACACCTTC.

This clonotype showed up many times. The chain uses TRBV10-3 and TRBJ2-2, with a possible D match to TRBD1 (5 bases). Germline V gene data show CDR1 as ENHRY and CDR2 as SYGVKD. V was trimmed by 7 bases and J by 4 bases, leaving 19 bases between them. This CDR3 contains 16 residues. Here the CDR3 DNA reads TGTGCCATCACCGATTCAGGGATTCGCGGCACCGGGGAGCTGTTTTTT. This encodes CAITDSGIRGTGELFF.

This clonotype was observed a few times. This chain links TRBV3-1 with TRBJ2-7; D uncertain. Trimming took off 2 bases at V and 2 bases at J, with 10 bases between the two ends. The CDR3 contains 14 residues. Germline V gene sequence: CDR1 LGHDT, CDR2 YNNKEL (reference sequence). The CDR3 bases are TGTGCCAGCAGCCAATCCTACCAAACCTACGAGCAGTACTTC. The encoded protein is CASSQSYQTYEQYF.

This chain links TRBV20-1 with TRBJ2-2, with a possible D match to TRBD2 (5 bases). The V end was cut by 3 bases, the J end by 6 bases, with 14 bases between. The CDR3 has 14 residues. Germline CDR1 reads DFQATT; CDR2 reads SNEGSKA (reference sequence). The CDR3 spells CSASRGRRAGELFF. CDR3 DNA: TGCAGTGCTAGTCGAGGGCGGAGAGCCGGGGAGCTGTTTTTT.

The genes are TRBV6-1 and TRBJ2-7; the D call may be TRBD1 or TRBD2 (6 bases each). The CDR3 has 13 residues. The V end lost 6 bases, the J end lost 7 bases, and 16 bases lay between the germline ends. Per the germline V gene, CDR1 is MNHNS and CDR2 is SASEGT. The CDR3: CASRPGKGGEQYF. The DNA of the CDR3 is TGTGCCAGCAGACCGGGGAAGGGGGGTGAGCAGTACTTC.

In this sample, this clonotype turned up many times. This chain uses TRBV7-9 with TRBJ2-1; D remains ambiguous. Trimming pared 5 bases from V and 10 bases from J, leaving 6 bases between. This CDR3 region has 10 residues. Looked up from germline, CDR1 is SEHNR and CDR2 is FQNEAQ (reference sequence). The CDR3 sequence: CASSPGEQFF. CDR3 nucleotides: TGTGCCAGCAGCCCCGGGGAGCAGTTCTTC.

The chain has TRBV5-1 and TRBJ2-7; D is possibly TRBD2 (6 bases). With 3 bases removed from V and 3 bases from J, the gap between germline ends came to 13 bases. Germline loops: CDR1 SGHRS, CDR2 YFSETQ. The CDR3 has 14 residues. CDR3 amino acids: CASSYGTSSYEQYF. The CDR3 DNA sequence: TGCGCCAGCAGCTACGGGACTTCAAGCTACGAGCAGTACTTC.

This clonotype was counted a few times. The chain joins TRBV6-6 to TRBJ2-1; TRBD1 matches 8 bases. V trimming: 8 bases; J trimming: 7 bases; junction bases outside the gene matches: 4. CDR1 and CDR2 from the germline V gene are MNHNY and SVGAGI (reference sequence). This CDR3 region has 12 residues. The CDR3 sequence: CASLDRENEQFF. The CDR3, as DNA: TGTGCCAGCTTGGACAGGGAAAATGAGCAGTTCTTC.

This clonotype was counted many times. V gene TRBV12-3 or TRBV12-4 combines with J gene TRBJ1-5, with TRBD1 matching 8 bases. The CDR3 has 17 amino acids. With 1 base clipped from V and 6 bases from J, the junction kept 11 bases outside the gene matches. CDR3 sequence: CASSLGQGAGFSQPQHF. In nucleotides, the CDR3 is TGTGCCAGCAGTTTAGGGCAGGGGGCAGGATTTAGTCAGCCCCAGCATTTT.

The rearrangement uses TRBV25-1 and TRBJ2-1; D may match TRBD1 or TRBD2 (5 bases each). The V gene's germline CDR1 is MGHDK and CDR2 SYGVNS. V dropped 8 bases and J dropped 8 bases, with 16 bases sitting between them. There are 13 residues in the CDR3. DNA of the CDR3: TGTGCCAGCCGACGGGACCCGAGCCATGAGCAGTTCTTC. Translated, it gives CASRRDPSHEQFF.

The chain is built from TRBV6-1 and TRBJ1-5, with TRBD1 matching 9 bases. The germline CDR1 and CDR2 sequences are MNHNS and SASEGT. This CDR3 is 16 amino acids long. J was trimmed by 1 base and V by 2 bases; bases with no gene match: 3. The CDR3 region is CASSESGQGSNQPQHF. The CDR3 nucleotides read TGTGCCAGCAGTGAATCGGGACAGGGAAGCAATCAGCCCCAGCATTTT.

This clonotype has more than one count but fewer than ten. The rearrangement joins TRBV6-1 to TRBJ1-6; D is unclear. The V and J ends lost 7 bases and 13 bases respectively, with 17 bases between them. CDR3 size: 13 residues. Germline values: CDR1 MNHNS, CDR2 SASEGT. CDR3: CASTERKVEPLHF. CDR3 DNA: TGTGCCAGCACCGAAAGGAAAGTGGAGCCCCTCCACTTT.

This clonotype showed up just a few times. V and J are TRBV7-6 and TRBJ2-1; 8 bases map to TRBD2. The CDR3 has 19 residues. V gave up 3 bases and J gave up 3 bases; unmatched junction bases: 16. CDR1 and CDR2 (germline): SGHVS, FNYEAQ. The CDR3: CASSFVGEASGGYYNEQFF. Here the CDR3 DNA reads TGTGCCAGCAGCTTCGTCGGGGAGGCCAGCGGGGGATACTACAATGAGCAGTTCTTC.

This rearrangement joins TRBV4-3 to TRBJ1-6, with D possibly being TRBD1 (5 bases). The germline gives CDR1 LGHNA, CDR2 YSLEER. The CDR3 covers 19 residues. The V gene lost 1 base and the J gene lost 3 bases, with 19 bases spanning the gap. The CDR3 reads CASSQVAQIGGYYNSPLHF. The DNA of the CDR3 is TGCGCCAGCAGCCAAGTGGCTCAAATCGGGGGTTACTATAATTCACCCCTCCACTTT.

This clonotype has more than one count but fewer than ten. The CDR3: CASSDSYSYEQYF. CDR3 nucleotide sequence: TGTGCCAGCAGCGACAGTTACTCCTACGAGCAGTACTTC. The chain couples TRBV7-2 to TRBJ2-7, with D perhaps matching TRBD1 (5 bases). The CDR3 length is 13 residues. V lost 5 bases and J lost 0, with 8 bases in between. CDR1 and CDR2 from the germline V gene are SGHTA and FQGNSA.

This clonotype was observed a handful of times. CDR3 in amino acids: CASSLRGRAVQPQHF. CDR3 DNA sequence: TGTGCCAGCAGTCTAAGGGGCAGGGCGGTCCAGCCCCAGCATTTT. The chain carries TRBV27 and TRBJ1-5, with TRBD1 as a possible D gene (5 bases). Germline V gene data show CDR1 as MNHEY and CDR2 as SMNVEV (reference sequence). The CDR3 loop spans 15 amino acids. V was shortened by 5 bases and J by 7 bases, with 18 bases between the two germline ends.

This chain links TRBV18 with TRBJ1-3; D is unresolved. CDR1 KGHSH and CDR2 LQKENI come from the germline V gene. There are 15 residues in the CDR3. The V end lost 6 bases, the J end lost 0 bases, and 12 bases lay between the germline ends. The CDR3 sequence: CASSETSRSGNTIYF. CDR3 coding DNA: TGTGCCAGCTCCGAGACTTCCCGCTCTGGAAACACCATATATTTT.

The chain links TRBV4-3 to TRBJ2-1; D gene unclear. The CDR3 runs 14 residues. V was clipped by 0 bases and J by 7 bases, with 10 bases between them. The germline gives CDR1 LGHNA, CDR2 YSLEER. CDR3 residues: CASSQEPGLNEQFF. CDR3 DNA sequence: TGCGCCAGCAGCCAAGAACCAGGTCTTAATGAGCAGTTCTTC.

A few counts support this clonotype. V is TRBV3-1 and J is TRBJ2-2, with D maybe TRBD1 (6 bases). Germline CDR1 and CDR2: LGHDT and YNNKEL (reference sequence). V lost 8 bases, J lost 5 bases, and 12 bases lay in between. The CDR3 is 13 residues long. CDR3 bases: TGTGCCAGCCGCAGAGGGACAACCGGGGAGCTGTTTTTT. Residues: CASRRGTTGELFF. The entire variable domain, with the rest obtained from reference TRBV3-1 and TRBJ2-2, is as follows: DTAVSQTPKYLVTQMGNDKSIKCEQNLGHDTMYWYKQDSKKFLKIMFSYNNKELIINETVPNRFSPKSPDKAHLNLHINSLELGDSAVYFCASRRGTTGELFFGEGSRLTVL.